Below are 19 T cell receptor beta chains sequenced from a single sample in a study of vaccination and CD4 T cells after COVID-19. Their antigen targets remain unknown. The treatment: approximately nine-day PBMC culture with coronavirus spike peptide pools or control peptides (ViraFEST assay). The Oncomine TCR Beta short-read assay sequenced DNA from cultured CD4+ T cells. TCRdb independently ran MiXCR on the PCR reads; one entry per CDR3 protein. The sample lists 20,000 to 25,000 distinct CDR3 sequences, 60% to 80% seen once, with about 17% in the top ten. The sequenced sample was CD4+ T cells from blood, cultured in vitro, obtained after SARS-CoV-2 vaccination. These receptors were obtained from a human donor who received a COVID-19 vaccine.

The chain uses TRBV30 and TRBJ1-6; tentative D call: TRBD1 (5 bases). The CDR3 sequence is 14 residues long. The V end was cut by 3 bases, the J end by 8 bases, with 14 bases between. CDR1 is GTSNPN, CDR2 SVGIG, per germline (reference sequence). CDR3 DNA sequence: TGTGCCTGGAGGGCCAGGGTTTTCGATTCACCCCTCCACTTT. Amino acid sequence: CAWRARVFDSPLHF.

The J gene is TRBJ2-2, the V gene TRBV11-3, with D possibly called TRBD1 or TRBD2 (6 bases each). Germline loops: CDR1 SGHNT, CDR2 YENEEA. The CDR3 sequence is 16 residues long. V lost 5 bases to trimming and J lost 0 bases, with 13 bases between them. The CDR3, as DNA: TGTGCCAGCAGCCGAGGGGGGATAGCGAACACCGGGGAGCTGTTTTTT. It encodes CASSRGGIANTGELFF.

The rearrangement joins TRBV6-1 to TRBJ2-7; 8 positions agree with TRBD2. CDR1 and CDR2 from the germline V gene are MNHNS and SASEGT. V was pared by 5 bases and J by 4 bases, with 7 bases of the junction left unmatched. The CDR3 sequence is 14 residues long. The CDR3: CASSRTGGRYEQYF. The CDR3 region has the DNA TGTGCCAGCAGTCGGACGGGGGGGAGGTACGAGCAGTACTTC.

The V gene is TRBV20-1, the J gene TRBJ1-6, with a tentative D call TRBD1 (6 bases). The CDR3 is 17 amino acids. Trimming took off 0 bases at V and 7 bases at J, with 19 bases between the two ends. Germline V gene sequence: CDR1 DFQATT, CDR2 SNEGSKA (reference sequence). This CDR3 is CSARDRSGRGANSPLHF. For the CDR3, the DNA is TGCAGTGCTAGAGATCGATCTGGCAGGGGCGCCAATTCACCCCTCCACTTT.

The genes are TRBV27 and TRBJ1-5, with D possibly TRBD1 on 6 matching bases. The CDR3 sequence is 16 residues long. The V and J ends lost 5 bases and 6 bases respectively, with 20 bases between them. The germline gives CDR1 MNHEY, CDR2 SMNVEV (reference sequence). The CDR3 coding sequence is TGTGCCAGCAGTCCAAGCGGACAGATCCTCGGTCAGCCCCAGCATTTT. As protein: CASSPSGQILGQPQHF.

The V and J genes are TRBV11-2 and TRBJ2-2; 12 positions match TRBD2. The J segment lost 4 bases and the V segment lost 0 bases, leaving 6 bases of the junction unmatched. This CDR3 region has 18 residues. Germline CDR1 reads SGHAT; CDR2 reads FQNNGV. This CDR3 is CASSLEASGGAFTGELFF. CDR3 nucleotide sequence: TGTGCCAGCAGCTTAGAAGCTAGCGGGGGGGCTTTCACCGGGGAGCTGTTTTTT. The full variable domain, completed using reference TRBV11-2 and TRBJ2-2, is EAGVAQSPRYKIIEKRQSVAFWCNPISGHATLYWYQQILGQGPKLLIQFQNNGVVDDSQLPKDRFSAERLKGVDSTLKIQPAKLEDSAVYLCASSLEASGGAFTGELFFGEGSRLTVL.

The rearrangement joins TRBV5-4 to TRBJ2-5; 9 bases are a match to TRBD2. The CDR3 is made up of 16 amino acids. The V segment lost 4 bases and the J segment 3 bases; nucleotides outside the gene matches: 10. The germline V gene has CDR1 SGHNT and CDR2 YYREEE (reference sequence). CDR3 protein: CASSAYRGGGEETQYF. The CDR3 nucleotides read TGTGCCAGCAGCGCCTACAGGGGCGGGGGGGAAGAGACCCAGTACTTC.

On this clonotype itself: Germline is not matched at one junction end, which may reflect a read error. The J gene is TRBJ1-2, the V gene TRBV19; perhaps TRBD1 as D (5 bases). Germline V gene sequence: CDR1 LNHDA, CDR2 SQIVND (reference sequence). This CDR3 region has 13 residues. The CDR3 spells CVSSIHVQGGYTF. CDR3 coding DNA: TGTGTCAGTAGTATTCACGTGCAGGGTGGCTACACCTTC.

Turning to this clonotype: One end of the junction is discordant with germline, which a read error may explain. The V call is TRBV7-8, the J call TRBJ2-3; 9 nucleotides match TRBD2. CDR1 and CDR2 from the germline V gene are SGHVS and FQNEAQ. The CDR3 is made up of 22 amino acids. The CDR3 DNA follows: TGTACCAGCAGCTTGTCACTTCGGGTTAGCGGGGGAGCAATAACTAGCACAGATACGCAGTATTTT. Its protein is CTSSLSLRVSGGAITSTDTQYF.

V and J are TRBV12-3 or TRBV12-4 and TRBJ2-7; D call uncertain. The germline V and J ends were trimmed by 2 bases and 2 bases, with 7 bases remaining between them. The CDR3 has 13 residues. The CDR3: CASSLYRAYEQYF. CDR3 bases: TGTGCCAGCAGTTTATATCGAGCCTACGAGCAGTACTTC.

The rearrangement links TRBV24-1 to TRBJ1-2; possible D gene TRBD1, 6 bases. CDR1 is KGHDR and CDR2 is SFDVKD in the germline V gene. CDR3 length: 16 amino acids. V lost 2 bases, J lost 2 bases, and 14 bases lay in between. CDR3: CATSDSAAGANYGYTF. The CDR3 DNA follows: TGTGCCACCAGTGATTCCGCCGCGGGGGCGAACTATGGCTACACCTTC.

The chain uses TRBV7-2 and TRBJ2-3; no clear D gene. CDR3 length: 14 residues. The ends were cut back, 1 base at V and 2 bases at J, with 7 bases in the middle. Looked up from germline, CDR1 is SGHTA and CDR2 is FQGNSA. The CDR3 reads CASSLGIYTDTQYF. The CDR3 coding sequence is TGTGCCAGCAGCTTAGGGATCTACACAGATACGCAGTATTTT.

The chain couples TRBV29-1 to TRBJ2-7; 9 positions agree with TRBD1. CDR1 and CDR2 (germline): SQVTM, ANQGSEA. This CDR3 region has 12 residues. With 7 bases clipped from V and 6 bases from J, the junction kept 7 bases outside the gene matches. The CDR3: CSGGQGQGEQYF. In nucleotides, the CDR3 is TGCAGCGGGGGACAGGGACAAGGCGAGCAGTACTTC.

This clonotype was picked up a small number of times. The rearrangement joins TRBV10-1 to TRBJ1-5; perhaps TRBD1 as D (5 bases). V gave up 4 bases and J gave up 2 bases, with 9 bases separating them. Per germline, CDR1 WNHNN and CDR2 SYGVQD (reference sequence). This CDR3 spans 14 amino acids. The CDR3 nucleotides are TGCGCCAGCAGTGCAGGGATCGGCAATCAGCCCCAGCATTTT. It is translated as CASSAGIGNQPQHF.

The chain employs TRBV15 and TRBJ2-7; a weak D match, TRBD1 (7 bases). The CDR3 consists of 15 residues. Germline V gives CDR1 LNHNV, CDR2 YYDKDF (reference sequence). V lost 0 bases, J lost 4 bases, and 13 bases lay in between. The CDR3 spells CATSRDLTGRYEQYF. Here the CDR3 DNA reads TGTGCCACCAGCAGAGATTTGACAGGGAGGTACGAGCAGTACTTC.

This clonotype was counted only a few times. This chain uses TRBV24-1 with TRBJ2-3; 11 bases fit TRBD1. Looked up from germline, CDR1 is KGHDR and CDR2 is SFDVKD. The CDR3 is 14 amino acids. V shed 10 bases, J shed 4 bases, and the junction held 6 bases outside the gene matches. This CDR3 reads CATQDRGHADTQYF. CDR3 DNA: TGTGCCACTCAGGACAGGGGGCACGCAGATACGCAGTATTTT.

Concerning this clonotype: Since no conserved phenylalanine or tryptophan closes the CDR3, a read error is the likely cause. For the CDR3, the DNA is TGTGCCATCGGGAGGGCAGCGATCGACACAGATACGCAGTATGTT. Translated: CAIGRAAIDTDTQYV. The genes are TRBV10-3 and TRBJ2-3; 7 bases fit TRBD2. CDR3 length equals 15 residues. CDR1 is ENHRY, CDR2 SYGVKD, per germline. Trimming took 8 bases from V and 2 from J; bases not matched to a gene: 10.

For the CDR3, the DNA is TGTGCCAGCAGCCCAACATCCGGGACTAACTATGGCTACACCTTC. As protein: CASSPTSGTNYGYTF. The V call is TRBV5-6, the J call TRBJ1-2; D call uncertain. The germline CDR1 and CDR2 sequences are SGHDT and YYEEEE. The CDR3 has 15 residues. Trimming left V 4 bases short and J 0 bases short, with 13 bases between. Full variable domain (outside the CDR3, taken from reference TRBV5-6 and TRBJ1-2): DAGVTQSPTHLIKTRGQQVTLRCSPKSGHDTVSWYQQALGQGPQFIFQYYEEEERQRGNFPDRFSGHQFPNYSSELNVNALLLGDSALYLCASSPTSGTNYGYTFGSGTRLTVV.

The CDR3 sequence: CASSLGPEQYF. The CDR3 DNA is TGTGCCAGCAGTTTAGGGCCCGAGCAGTACTTC. The genes are TRBV12-3 or TRBV12-4 and TRBJ2-7; D remains unclear. The CDR3 spans 11 residues. Between the trimmed V and J ends, which lost 1 base and 6 bases, there was a span of 4 bases.